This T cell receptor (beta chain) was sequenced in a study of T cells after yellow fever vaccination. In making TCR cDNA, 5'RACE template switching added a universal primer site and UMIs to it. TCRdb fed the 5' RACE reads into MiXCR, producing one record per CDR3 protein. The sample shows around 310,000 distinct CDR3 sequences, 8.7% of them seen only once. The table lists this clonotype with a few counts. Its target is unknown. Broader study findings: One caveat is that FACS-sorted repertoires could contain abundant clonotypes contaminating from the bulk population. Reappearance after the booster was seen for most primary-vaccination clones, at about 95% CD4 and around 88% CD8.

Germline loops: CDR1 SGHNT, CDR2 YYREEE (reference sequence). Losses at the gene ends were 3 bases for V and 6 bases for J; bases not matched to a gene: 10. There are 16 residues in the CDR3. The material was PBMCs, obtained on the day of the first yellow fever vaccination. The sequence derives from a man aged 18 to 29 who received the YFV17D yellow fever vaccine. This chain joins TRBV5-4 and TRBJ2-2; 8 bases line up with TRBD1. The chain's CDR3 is CASSYLARTGSGELFF. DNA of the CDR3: TGTGCCAGCAGCTACCTTGCCAGGACAGGGTCCGGGGAGCTGTTTTTT.